Following are 8 T cell receptor beta chains from one sample sequenced in a study of blood T cells in healthy people across ages. It was with a sample-barcoded 5' primer and a J-beta primer mix that a second PCR of about 7 to 12 cycles was run. From the 5' RACE reads, TCRdb called clonotypes with MiXCR, one entry per CDR3 protein. The data show some 890,000 distinct CDR3 sequences, around 29% seen once. This same sample was also part of a study on T cells of mothers and their children.

The source material was blood. The receptors here all came from a woman in her thirties or forties in good health.

This clonotype was detected only a few times. The chain links TRBV7-6 to TRBJ2-1, with 10 bases fitting TRBD2. V lost 5 bases and J lost 5; bases outside the gene matches: 6. The CDR3 extends over 15 amino acids. Germline CDR1 is SGHVS and CDR2 is FNYEAQ. The CDR3 sequence is CASSNSGGANNEQFF. The CDR3, as DNA: TGTGCCAGCAGCAACAGCGGGGGGGCCAACAATGAGCAGTTCTTC.

In DNA, the CDR3 is TGTGCCAGCAGCTTGGGGTATATGAACACTGAAGCTTTCTTT. This gives the protein CASSLGYMNTEAFF. This rearrangement joins TRBV7-8 to TRBJ1-1, with unresolved D. The CDR3 is made up of 14 amino acids. In germline, CDR1 is SGHVS, CDR2 FQNEAQ. V gave up 3 bases and J gave up 0 bases, with 8 bases separating them.

The chain couples TRBV20-1 to TRBJ2-7, with TRBD2 matching over 11 bases. Germline CDR1 and CDR2: DFQATT and SNEGSKA (reference sequence). The junction had 4 bases not matched to a gene; V was cut back by 6 bases and J by 3 bases. The CDR3 is 13 amino acids. For the CDR3, the DNA is TGCAGTGCCAAGACTAGCGGGGTCTACGAGCAGTACTTC. Encoded protein: CSAKTSGVYEQYF.

This clonotype was found a few times. V and J are TRBV3-1 and TRBJ2-7; 8 bases match TRBD1. V was clipped by 3 bases and J by 3 bases; unmatched bases: 7. CDR3 size: 15 residues. Germline lookup yields CDR1 LGHDT and CDR2 YNNKEL (reference sequence). The CDR3 loop is CASSQDGQGIYEQYF. For the CDR3, the DNA is TGTGCCAGCAGCCAGGACGGACAGGGTATCTACGAGCAGTACTTC.

Note on this clonotype: At one end the junction does not follow the germline gene, possibly because of a read error. V and J are TRBV28 and TRBJ2-7, with D perhaps matching TRBD2 (5 bases). Germline CDR1 and CDR2: MDHEN and SYDVKM. This CDR3 has 12 amino acids. In nucleotides, the CDR3 is TGTGCCAGCGGTTTGAGGGCCTACGAGCAGTACTTC. It codes for CASGLRAYEQYF.

The chain combines TRBV10-3 with TRBJ1-2; tentatively, D is TRBD1 (5 bases). The CDR3 is 13 amino acids. CDR1 is ENHRY and CDR2 is SYGVKD in the germline V gene. V shed 8 bases and J shed 3 bases, with 13 bases lying between them. The chain's CDR3 is CAIGDDKDYGYTF. The CDR3 DNA follows: TGTGCCATCGGGGACGATAAGGACTATGGCTACACCTTC.

This clonotype was counted at least ten times. V gene TRBV18 combines with J gene TRBJ2-7, with D hard to call. Between the trimmed V and J ends, which lost 3 bases and 2 bases, there was a span of 17 bases. Germline lookup yields CDR1 KGHSH and CDR2 LQKENI. This CDR3 spans 16 amino acids. CDR3 nucleotide sequence: TGTGCCAGCTCACCTGTTCTCCAACGGGCTCCCTACGAGCAGTACTTC. It yields the protein CASSPVLQRAPYEQYF. Full variable domain (missing parts from reference TRBV18 and TRBJ2-7): NAGVMQNPRHLVRRRGQEARLRCSPMKGHSHVYWYRQLPEEGLKFMVYLQKENIIDESGMPKERFSAEFPKEGPSILRIQQVVRGDSAAYFCASSPVLQRAPYEQYFGPGTRLTVT.

In its sample, this clonotype was seen a few times. The V gene is TRBV7-2, the J gene TRBJ1-1; D might be TRBD1 (6 bases). V was trimmed by 3 bases and J by 0 bases, leaving 11 bases between them. CDR1 and CDR2 from the germline V gene are SGHTA and FQGNSA. The CDR3 has 15 amino acids. The CDR3 is CASSFGGGMNTEAFF. For the CDR3, the DNA is TGTGCCAGCAGCTTCGGGGGGGGCATGAACACTGAAGCTTTCTTT.